The source of this T cell receptor beta chain is a study of neoadjuvant anti-PD-1 for oral cavity cancer. Overall study findings and caveats: Non-responders to neoadjuvant nivolumab had significantly more clonal PBMC T cells than responders. Each response group had just three patients in TCR analyses.

Remarks on this clone: Its antigen remains unknown.

V shed 3 bases and J 0 bases; nucleotides not matched to a gene: 7. The CDR3 loop spans 16 amino acids. The germline V gene has CDR1 MNHEY and CDR2 SVGAGI. The assay was immunoSEQ multiplex PCR, and TCRdb's table has in-frame clones only and misses some. Of roughly 40,000 clones listed, 77% were seen once; the top ten hold roughly 5%. Noted time point: after neoadjuvant nivolumab, at surgical resection. The patients had HPV-negative, locally advanced oral cavity squamous cell carcinoma. The sequences come from PBMCs, collected after nivolumab (anti-PD-1) treatment. The source is a person between 40 and 80 years old with oral cavity squamous cell carcinoma. The chain has TRBV6-5 and TRBJ2-7; 8 positions agree with TRBD2. CDR3 loop: CASSYRASGSSYEQYF. The CDR3 DNA follows: TGTGCCAGCAGTTATCGAGCTAGCGGGTCCTCCTACGAGCAGTACTTC.